Listed below are T cell receptor beta chains from one sample, sequenced in a study of T cells in Graves' hyperthyroidism and ophthalmopathy. TCRdb analysed the multiplex PCR reads with MiXCR anew, one entry per CDR3 protein. The data contain about 560,000 distinct CDR3 sequences, 16% of them seen just once; the ten biggest clones take up 15% to 20%. The sample was blood. The receptors were gathered from a woman in her late teens or twenties with Graves' hyperthyroidism. CDR3s include the opening cysteine and the closing phenylalanine or tryptophan. The D gene is left open where the match is weak. Size is omitted from some rows. Given values are once, few, many or a class for expanded clones.

cdr3_nt cdr3_aa j_call clone_size v_call d_call
TGCAGCGTCTCCGGGGATAGCTCCTACGAGCAGTACTTC CSVSGDSSYEQYF TRBJ2-7 few TRBV29-1 .
TGTGCCAGCAGCCAAGGAGGACTGTCGCCCCTCCACTTT CASSQGGLSPLHF TRBJ1-6 many TRBV3-1 .
TGTGCCAGCTCACCAGTGACAGGGGTCTCCGAGCAGTACTTC CASSPVTGVSEQYF TRBJ2-7 few TRBV18 TRBD1
TGTGCCAGCAGCGGAGGACTAGCGGGGCCCCAAGAGACCCAGTACTTC CASSGGLAGPQETQYF TRBJ2-5 . TRBV14 TRBD2
TGTGCCAGCACCAGACTAGCGGGGGAACAAGATACGCAGTATTTT CASTRLAGEQDTQYF TRBJ2-3 . TRBV27 TRBD2
TGTGCCAGCAGCCCGGATCTCGGGACAGGGGGCCATGGCCACACCTTC CASSPDLGTGGHGHTF TRBJ1-2 few TRBV3-1 TRBD1
TGTGCCAGCAGCCCACGGCCCAAATGGACGGGGGGTTCCACCGGGGAGCTGTTTTTT CASSPRPKWTGGSTGELFF TRBJ2-2 . TRBV25-1 TRBD2
TGCGCCAGCAGCGGGGGGAATTCTGGAAACACCATATATTTT CASSGGNSGNTIYF TRBJ1-3 . TRBV5-1 .
TGTGCCAGCAGTTTAGCCGGGGTAACTGAAGCTTTCTTT CASSLAGVTEAFF TRBJ1-1 many TRBV12-3/TRBV12-4 .
TGTGCCAGCAGATTTAGCGGGAGGGCCGTGTACAATGAGCAGTTCTTC CASRFSGRAVYNEQFF TRBJ2-1 . TRBV7-2 TRBD2
TGCGCCAGCAGCCAGGGGGGGGGAAATGAAAAACTGTTTTTT CASSQGGGNEKLFF TRBJ1-4 . TRBV4-1 .
TGTGCCAGCGGCTTGAAGGACAACTATGGCTACACCTTC CASGLKDNYGYTF TRBJ1-2 . TRBV5-6 .
TGCAGCGTAGTGACGACCGGGACAGATACGCAGTATTTT CSVVTTGTDTQYF TRBJ2-3 few TRBV29-1 .